Below, 22 T cell receptor beta chains from the same sample are listed, as sequenced in a study of T cells in Graves' hyperthyroidism and ophthalmopathy. Amplified TCR beta CDR3 regions came from RNA transcripts. Initially, a first-round RT-PCR of the TCR CDR3 employed the HTBI primer set. TCRdb itself ran the multiplex PCR reads through MiXCR, one entry per CDR3 protein. The sample consists of around 400,000 distinct CDR3 sequences, 25% of them appearing once. The sample taken for sequencing was blood. Receptors were obtained from a man in his forties or fifties with Graves' hyperthyroidism.

The CDR3 spells CASSPPGAPDTQYF. The CDR3, as DNA: TGTGCCAGCAGTCCCCCTGGTGCACCAGATACGCAGTATTTT. V usage is TRBV27 and J usage is TRBJ2-3; D uncertain. CDR1 and CDR2 from the germline V gene are MNHEY and SMNVEV (reference sequence). V shed 5 bases and J shed 4 bases, with 13 bases lying between them. The CDR3 runs 14 residues.

The rearrangement joins TRBV9 to TRBJ2-2; perhaps TRBD1 as D (6 bases). The CDR3 is made up of 14 amino acids. Trimming removed 3 bases at V and 7 bases at J, with 13 bases between. Germline V gives CDR1 SGDLS, CDR2 YYNGEE. For the CDR3, the DNA is TGTGCCAGCAGCGCGTTTGAGGGGGACGGGGAGCTGTTTTTT. Its translation is CASSAFEGDGELFF.

The rearrangement uses TRBV27 and TRBJ2-7, with D perhaps TRBD2 (6 bases). Trimming stripped 2 bases from V and 3 bases from J, with 11 bases between. This CDR3 is built from 14 residues. In germline, CDR1 is MNHEY, CDR2 SMNVEV (reference sequence). The CDR3 region is CASSLRRANYEQYF. CDR3 nucleotides: TGTGCCAGCAGTTTAAGGAGGGCCAACTACGAGCAGTACTTC.

This clonotype was recorded a few times. This sequence joins TRBV4-1 and TRBJ2-2, with D hard to call. Germline V gene lookup returns CDR1 MGHRA and CDR2 YSYEKL. This CDR3 is 11 amino acids long. V was pared by 5 bases and J by 14 bases, with 12 bases between. CDR3 residues: CASSSTGFLFF. The DNA for the CDR3 is TGCGCCAGCAGCTCCACCGGTTTCCTGTTTTTT.

The chain is built from TRBV29-1 and TRBJ1-4, with D perhaps TRBD1 (5 bases). Germline V gene lookup returns CDR1 SQVTM and CDR2 ANQGSEA. Trimming removed 7 bases from V and 2 bases from J, with 20 bases in between. The CDR3 extends over 16 amino acids. The CDR3: CSATEGGARTNEKLFF. The CDR3 DNA sequence: TGCAGCGCTACAGAGGGAGGGGCGCGGACTAATGAAAAACTGTTTTTT. Full variable domain (outside the CDR3, taken from reference TRBV29-1 and TRBJ1-4): SAVISQKPSRDICQRGTSLTIQCQVDSQVTMMFWYRQQPGQSLTLIATANQGSEATYESGFVIDKFPISRPNLTFSTLTVSNMSPEDSSIYLCSATEGGARTNEKLFFGSGTQLSVL.

The rearrangement joins TRBV6-1 to TRBJ1-1, with D perhaps TRBD1 (6 bases). Trimming cost V 5 bases and J 1 base, with 14 bases left between them. The CDR3 extends over 15 amino acids. Germline CDR1 MNHNS, CDR2 SASEGT. The CDR3 reads CASSRAGGQNTEAFF. The CDR3 DNA follows: TGTGCCAGCAGTCGGGCCGGGGGGCAGAACACTGAAGCTTTCTTT.

The rearrangement joins TRBV28 to TRBJ2-7; 7 bases line up with TRBD1. This CDR3 has 16 amino acids. V was clipped by 5 bases and J by 2 bases; unmatched bases: 12. Germline loops: CDR1 MDHEN, CDR2 SYDVKM. In nucleotides, the CDR3 is TGTGCCAGCAGTCCCATAGTGACAGGGCCTGCCTACGAGCAGTACTTC. Amino acids: CASSPIVTGPAYEQYF.

This clonotype has a handful of counts. The chain has TRBV29-1 and TRBJ1-1, with TRBD1 matching 9 bases. Germline assignment: CDR1 SQVTM and CDR2 ANQGSEA. The length of the CDR3 is 13 residues. V shed 7 bases and J 3 bases; nucleotides not matched to a gene: 6. The CDR3 reads CSARTGVYTEAFF. The DNA for the CDR3 is TGCAGCGCGCGGACAGGGGTTTACACTGAAGCTTTCTTT. The full variable domain, its missing parts supplied by reference TRBV29-1 and TRBJ1-1, is SAVISQKPSRDICQRGTSLTIQCQVDSQVTMMFWYRQQPGQSLTLIATANQGSEATYESGFVIDKFPISRPNLTFSTLTVSNMSPEDSSIYLCSARTGVYTEAFFGQGTRLTVV.

This clonotype was seen ten or more times. The J gene is TRBJ2-7, the V gene TRBV7-9; possible D gene TRBD1, 6 bases. The germline V gene encodes CDR1 SEHNR and CDR2 FQNEAQ (reference sequence). Trimming shortened V by 5 bases and J by 6 bases, and 8 bases separated the two germline ends. This CDR3 contains 11 residues. CDR3 in amino acids: CASSQGREQYF. In DNA, the CDR3 is TGTGCCAGCAGCCAGGGGCGCGAGCAGTACTTC.

This clonotype was observed many times. The chain recombines TRBV7-9 with TRBJ2-3; 11 bases match TRBD2. The CDR3 is made up of 17 amino acids. CDR1 is SEHNR, CDR2 FQNEAQ, per germline (reference sequence). V was pared by 1 base and J by 1 base, with 4 bases of the junction left unmatched. For the CDR3, the DNA is TGTGCCAGCAGCTTAGAGACTAGCGGGAAGGGCACAGATACGCAGTATTTT. Protein sequence: CASSLETSGKGTDTQYF.

The chain joins TRBV19 to TRBJ2-1; 7 bases are a match to TRBD1. Germline trimming cut 7 bases from V and 12 bases from J; bases unmatched to any gene: 15. The CDR3 has 14 residues. Germline V gives CDR1 LNHDA, CDR2 SQIVND (reference sequence). CDR3 bases: TGTGCCAGTACAGGGGGTCTCTGGGCAGATACGCAGTTCTTC. It specifies CASTGGLWADTQFF.

The V gene is TRBV24-1, the J gene TRBJ2-2; D unclear. Germline loops: CDR1 KGHDR, CDR2 SFDVKD. Trimming cost V 6 bases and J 0 bases, with 4 bases left between them. The length of the CDR3 is 13 residues. CDR3 region: CATSIPNTGELFF. In DNA form, the CDR3 reads TGTGCCACCAGTATACCGAACACCGGGGAGCTGTTTTTT.

This chain links TRBV6-2 or TRBV6-3 with TRBJ2-4, with unresolved D. The V gene lost 6 bases and the J gene lost 7 bases, with 22 bases spanning the gap. Germline V gene lookup returns CDR1 MNHEY and CDR2 SVGEGT. CDR3 length: 16 residues. The chain's CDR3 is CASSPMGGPGINIQYF. The CDR3 DNA follows: TGTGCCAGCAGCCCAATGGGTGGCCCCGGAATTAACATTCAGTACTTC.

The chain uses TRBV6-1 and TRBJ1-1; 7 nucleotides match TRBD1. CDR3 length: 15 residues. The V gene's germline CDR1 is MNHNS and CDR2 SASEGT. V was pared by 6 bases and J by 2 bases, with 9 bases of the junction left unmatched. CDR3 loop: CASSFRRDRNTEAFF. The CDR3, as DNA: TGTGCCAGCAGCTTCAGGCGGGACAGAAACACTGAAGCTTTCTTT.

This chain connects TRBV24-1 to TRBJ1-5; D perhaps matches TRBD1 (6 bases). Germline V gives CDR1 KGHDR, CDR2 SFDVKD. V gave up 3 bases and J gave up 5 bases, with 13 bases separating them. The CDR3 has 15 amino acids. CDR3 in DNA: TGTGCCACCAGTGATCCCCGGGGGGCCTATCAGCCCCAGCATTTT. Translated, it gives CATSDPRGAYQPQHF.

The sample holds a few counts of this clonotype. The V gene is TRBV14, the J gene TRBJ2-7; TRBD1 matches at 7 bases. The CDR3 is 15 residues long. Germline values: CDR1 SGHDN, CDR2 FVKESK. V trimming: 2 bases; J trimming: 2 bases; junction bases outside the gene matches: 6. CDR3 region: CASSQMDRPPYEQYF. The CDR3 DNA reads TGTGCCAGCAGCCAAATGGACAGGCCGCCCTACGAGCAGTACTTC.

This clonotype was seen only once. At one of its ends the junction is not consistent with the germline gene, which may arise from a read error. CDR3 DNA sequence: TGTGCCACCAGCAGTGGCGGGATCGAGCAGTACTTC. Its protein is CATSSGGIEQYF. V and J are TRBV7-3 and TRBJ2-7; D perhaps matches TRBD2 (6 bases). The CDR3 runs to 12 residues. CDR1 is SGHTA, CDR2 FQGTGA, per germline.

This clonotype was recorded a few times. This chain links TRBV2 with TRBJ2-7; D remains unclear. The V end lost 7 bases, the J end lost 0 bases, and 4 bases lay between the germline ends. This CDR3 has 11 amino acids. Germline CDR1 and CDR2: SNHLY and FYNNEI. The CDR3 sequence is CASKNSYEQYF. CDR3 nucleotides: TGTGCCAGCAAAAACTCCTACGAGCAGTACTTC. The variable domain in full, with the rest retrieved from reference TRBV2 and TRBJ2-7, is EPEVTQTPSHQVTQMGQEVILRCVPISNHLYFYWYRQILGQKVEFLVSFYNNEISEKSEIFDDQFSVERPDGSNFTLKIRSTKLEDSAMYFCASKNSYEQYFGPGTRLTVT.

This chain uses TRBV20-1 with TRBJ2-7; TRBD1 agrees at 8 bases. The CDR3 loop spans 16 amino acids. Looked up from germline, CDR1 is DFQATT and CDR2 is SNEGSKA (reference sequence). J gave up 2 bases and V 3 bases, and 12 bases lay outside the gene matches. The CDR3 protein is CSASSRQGTLAYEQYF. In DNA, the CDR3 is TGCAGTGCTAGCTCCAGACAGGGGACCCTTGCCTACGAGCAGTACTTC.

This clonotype was counted many times. V usage is TRBV6-1 and J usage is TRBJ2-1, with D possibly being TRBD1 (5 bases). Germline CDR1 is MNHNS and CDR2 is SASEGT. V lost 4 bases to trimming and J lost 8 bases, with 12 bases between them. CDR3 size: 13 residues. The CDR3 DNA reads as TGTGCCAGCAGTGGTGACAGAGGATATGAGCAGTTCTTC. Translating it yields CASSGDRGYEQFF.

In its sample, this clonotype was seen many times. V is TRBV28 and J is TRBJ2-5; D is possibly TRBD1 (6 bases). In germline, CDR1 is MDHEN, CDR2 SYDVKM. Between the trimmed V and J ends, which lost 5 bases and 0 bases, there was a span of 10 bases. This CDR3 is 14 amino acids long. For the CDR3, the DNA is TGTGCCAGCAGTGAAACAGGGAACCAAGAGACCCAGTACTTC. Protein product: CASSETGNQETQYF.

The V call is TRBV29-1, the J call TRBJ1-1; D is unclear. The CDR3 runs to 13 residues. Looked up from germline, CDR1 is SQVTM and CDR2 is ANQGSEA. The V end was cut by 5 bases, the J end by 3 bases, with 13 bases between. The CDR3 nucleotides are TGCAGCGTTTCAGTGAGAATGGACACTGAAGCTTTCTTT. Protein product: CSVSVRMDTEAFF. The whole variable domain, filled in from reference TRBV29-1 and TRBJ1-1, reads SAVISQKPSRDICQRGTSLTIQCQVDSQVTMMFWYRQQPGQSLTLIATANQGSEATYESGFVIDKFPISRPNLTFSTLTVSNMSPEDSSIYLCSVSVRMDTEAFFGQGTRLTVV.